A single TCR beta chain is shown here with its context. Its recognized antigen is unknown. Base qualities are not at hand, and no much larger clone is one base apart. This record comes from a study of T cells in Graves' hyperthyroidism and ophthalmopathy (dated by TCRdb to the late 2010s). For the study in its entirety: Peripheral blood was collected at initial diagnosis, before any treatment. TCR V-J signatures able to tell the groups apart were searched for in a discovery cohort of approximately 95 patients, of whom roughly 42 had Graves' ophthalmopathy and some 60 had stable Graves' hyperthyroidism. Prospective prediction of ophthalmopathy was tested in an independent validation cohort of approximately 19 hyperthyroidism patients and around 16 patients who later progressed to ophthalmopathy. The 95 to 100 discovery patients were divided at random into training and test sets in a 7:3 ratio. In addition, the study compared T-cell repertoires in thyroid tissue and in blood from roughly six Graves' hyperthyroidism patients. Once sampling was done, hyperthyroidism patients were given methimazole at a starting dose of 30 mg daily, whereas ophthalmopathy patients were given high-dose intravenous methylprednisolone. The paper describes TCR Vbeta CDR3 sequencing of 120 to 150 peripheral blood samples, made up of 40 to 45 ophthalmopathy patients, over 70 hyperthyroidism patients and approximately 17 progressor patients.

Taken from cysteine to phenylalanine, the CDR3 has 15 residues. Here the CDR3 DNA is all that survives: 45 bases in frame from base 1. V drops 5 bases and J drops 2 bases, leaving 14 bases in between. What the research found in general, with its limitations: Most expanded thyroid clonotypes (frequency above 0.001) were also detected in blood, suggesting blood repertoires may reflect thyroid immune responses. A model built on a 13 V-J signature distinguished ophthalmopathy from stable hyperthyroidism, reaching around 88% sensitivity and under 84% specificity in cross-validation and 80%/75% in testing. In validation, progression to ophthalmopathy was predicted by the model with approximately 67% sensitivity and 72% to 80% specificity, a median of around 6.5 months before onset. No statistical method was used to set the sample size in advance, and investigators knew the group allocation.

The hyperthyroidism patients were between 18 and 65 years old and newly diagnosed, with a disease duration of less than 2 months. Any patient with an uncontrolled infection, another autoimmune disease, pregnancy or lactation was excluded. Diagnoses were based on clinical symptoms, serum thyroxine and TRAb, thyroid ultrasound and orbital computed tomography. Blood from progressor patients was collected at the time of first diagnosis with hyperthyroidism, before any ophthalmopathy symptoms had appeared. Ficoll-Paque density gradient centrifugation was used to isolate PBMCs from approximately 10 ml of fresh peripheral blood. Progressor patients were defined as those initially diagnosed with Graves' hyperthyroidism in whom ophthalmopathy developed during follow-up. Total RNA was extracted with Trizol reagent, and quality was checked on an Agilent 2100 Bioanalyzer. TCR beta CDR3 regions were amplified from RNA transcripts. The TCR CDR3 was subjected to a first round of RT-PCR using the HTBI primer set and the Qiagen OneStep RT-PCR kit. Libraries were constructed in a second round of multiplex PCR, after which size selection and purification were performed. Sequencing of the libraries was done on an Illumina HiSeq2000 using paired-end 100 bp reads. In the authors' own workflow: SOAPnuke was used to process the raw data, with reads discarded if the reads contained adapters or uncalled bases, had a mean Phred below 15, or lacked an exact constant-primer or identifier match. High-quality paired reads were merged using COPE v1.2.5, and each unique nucleotide sequence was defined as a clonotype. Clonotypes were aligned to IMGT TRBV, TRBD and TRBJ reference segments using MiTCR v1.1. Analysis was restricted to V-J combinations with a frequency above 0.0001, which covered over 98% of repertoires. A TCS score was defined as the ratio between F50 (clonal expansion) and ExV (chaos), using BLOSUM62-based TCRdist between CDR3 peptides within each V-J. Welch's t-statistics and random forest reduced roughly 540 V-J features to 13, which were used in a naive Bayes classifier (R e1071). TCRdb's own reprocessing of the public reads used fastp at Q25 and MiXCR and kept productive beta chains. Every distinct CDR3 protein forms one entry, paired with its most common genes and DNA. The V and J calls come from TCRdb's annotation, not from the publication. For this sample the table gives fewer than 450,000 distinct CDR3 sequences, of which about a sixth were detected only once. Approximately 30% of the sample goes to the ten largest clones.

The V and J segments used are TRBV12-3 or TRBV12-4 and TRBJ2-3; the D gene remains uncertain. Sequenced sample: blood. This TCR derives from a woman in her 30s with Graves' hyperthyroidism that later progressed to Graves' ophthalmopathy. The DNA reads as follows: TGTGCCAGCAGTCCCGTTCTCACGAACACAGATACGCAGTATTTT. Its amino acids are CASSPVLTNTDTQYF.